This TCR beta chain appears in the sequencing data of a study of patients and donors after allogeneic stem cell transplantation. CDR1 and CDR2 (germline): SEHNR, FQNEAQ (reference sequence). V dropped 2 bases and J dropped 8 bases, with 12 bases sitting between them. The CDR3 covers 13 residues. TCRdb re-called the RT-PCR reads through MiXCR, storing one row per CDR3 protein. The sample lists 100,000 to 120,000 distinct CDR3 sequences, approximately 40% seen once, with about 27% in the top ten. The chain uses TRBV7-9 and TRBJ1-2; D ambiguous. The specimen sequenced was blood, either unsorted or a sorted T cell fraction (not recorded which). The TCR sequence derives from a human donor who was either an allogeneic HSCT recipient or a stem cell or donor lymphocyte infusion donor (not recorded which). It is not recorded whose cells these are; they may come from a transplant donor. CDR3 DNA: TGTGCCAGCAGCTTACATCAAGAAATAGGCTACACCTTC. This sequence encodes CASSLHQEIGYTF.